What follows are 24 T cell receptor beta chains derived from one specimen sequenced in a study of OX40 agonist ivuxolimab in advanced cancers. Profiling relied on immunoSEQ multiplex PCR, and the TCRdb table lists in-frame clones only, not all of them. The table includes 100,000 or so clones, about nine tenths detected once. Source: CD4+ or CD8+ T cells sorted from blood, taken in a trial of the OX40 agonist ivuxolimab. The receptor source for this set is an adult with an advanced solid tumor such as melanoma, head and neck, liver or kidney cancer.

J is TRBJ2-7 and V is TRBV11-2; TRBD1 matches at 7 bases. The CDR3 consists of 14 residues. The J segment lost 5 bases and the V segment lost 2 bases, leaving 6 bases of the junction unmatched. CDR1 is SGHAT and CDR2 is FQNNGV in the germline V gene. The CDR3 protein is CASSLLARGNEQYF. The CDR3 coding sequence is TGTGCCAGCAGCTTACTCGCCAGGGGGAACGAGCAGTACTTC.

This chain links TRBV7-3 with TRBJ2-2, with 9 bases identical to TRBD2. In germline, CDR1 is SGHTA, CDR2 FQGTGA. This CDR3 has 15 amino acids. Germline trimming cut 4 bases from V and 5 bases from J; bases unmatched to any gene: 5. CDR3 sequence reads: CASSSGLAGTGELFF. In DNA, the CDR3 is TGTGCCAGCAGCTCCGGTCTAGCGGGGACCGGGGAGCTGTTTTTT.

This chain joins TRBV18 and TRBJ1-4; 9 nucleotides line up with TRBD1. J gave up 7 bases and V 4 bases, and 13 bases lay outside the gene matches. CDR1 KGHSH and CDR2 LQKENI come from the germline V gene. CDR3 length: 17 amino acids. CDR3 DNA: TGTGCCAGCTCACAACCGGGACAGGGTGGAGGATCTGAAAAACTGTTTTTT. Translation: CASSQPGQGGGSEKLFF.

This CDR3 reads CAITGRNTEAFF. The CDR3 DNA sequence: TGTGCCATAACAGGGAGGAACACTGAAGCTTTCTTT. The chain combines TRBV19 with TRBJ1-1, with D perhaps matching TRBD1 (6 bases). This CDR3 comprises 12 residues. Trimming shortened V by 10 bases and J by 1 base, and 10 bases separated the two germline ends. Germline loops: CDR1 LNHDA, CDR2 SQIVND (reference sequence).

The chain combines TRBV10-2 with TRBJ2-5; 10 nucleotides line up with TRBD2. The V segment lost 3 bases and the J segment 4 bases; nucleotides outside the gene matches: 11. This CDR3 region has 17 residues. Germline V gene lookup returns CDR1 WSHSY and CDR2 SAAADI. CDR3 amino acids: CASSDHGLAEKGETQYF. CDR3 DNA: TGCGCCAGCAGTGATCACGGACTAGCGGAAAAGGGAGAGACCCAGTACTTC.

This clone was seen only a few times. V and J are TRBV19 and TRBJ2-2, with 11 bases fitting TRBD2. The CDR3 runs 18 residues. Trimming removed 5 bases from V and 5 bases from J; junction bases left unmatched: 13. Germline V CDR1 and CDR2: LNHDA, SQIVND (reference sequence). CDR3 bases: TGTGCCAGTAGTTATACTAGCGGGAGAACGGGTCGGACCGGGGAGCTGTTTTTT. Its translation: CASSYTSGRTGRTGELFF.

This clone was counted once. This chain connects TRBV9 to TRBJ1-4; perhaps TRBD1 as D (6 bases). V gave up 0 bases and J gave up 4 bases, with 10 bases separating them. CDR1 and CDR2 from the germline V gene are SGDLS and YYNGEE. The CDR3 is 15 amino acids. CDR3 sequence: CASSVGGQLNEKLFF. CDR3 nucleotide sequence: TGTGCCAGCAGCGTAGGGGGGCAGCTTAATGAAAAACTGTTTTTT.

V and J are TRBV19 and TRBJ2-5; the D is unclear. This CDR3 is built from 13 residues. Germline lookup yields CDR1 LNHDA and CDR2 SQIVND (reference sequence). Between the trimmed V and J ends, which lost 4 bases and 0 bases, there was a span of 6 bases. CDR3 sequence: CASSNSNQETQYF. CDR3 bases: TGTGCCAGTAGTAACAGTAACCAAGAGACCCAGTACTTC.

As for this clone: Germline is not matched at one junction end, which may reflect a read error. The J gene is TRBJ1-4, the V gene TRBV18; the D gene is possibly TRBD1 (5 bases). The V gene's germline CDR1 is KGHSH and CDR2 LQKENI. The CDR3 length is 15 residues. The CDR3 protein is CASSPTGTGNDKLFF. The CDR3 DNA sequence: TGTGCCAGCTCACCGACCGGGACGGGTAATGACAAACTGTTTTTT.

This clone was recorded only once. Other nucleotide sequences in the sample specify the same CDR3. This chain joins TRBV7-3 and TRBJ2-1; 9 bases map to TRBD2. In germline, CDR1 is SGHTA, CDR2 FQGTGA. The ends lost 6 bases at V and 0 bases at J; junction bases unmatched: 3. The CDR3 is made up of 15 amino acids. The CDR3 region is CASSFSGSSYNEQFF. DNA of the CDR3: TGTGCCAGCAGTTTTAGCGGGAGCTCCTACAATGAGCAGTTCTTC.

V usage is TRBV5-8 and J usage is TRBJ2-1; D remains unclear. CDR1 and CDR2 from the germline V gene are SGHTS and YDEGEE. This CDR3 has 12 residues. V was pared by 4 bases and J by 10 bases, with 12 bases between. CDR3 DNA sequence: TGTGCCAGCAGCGCGATCTTCGACGAGCAGTTCTTC. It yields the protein CASSAIFDEQFF.

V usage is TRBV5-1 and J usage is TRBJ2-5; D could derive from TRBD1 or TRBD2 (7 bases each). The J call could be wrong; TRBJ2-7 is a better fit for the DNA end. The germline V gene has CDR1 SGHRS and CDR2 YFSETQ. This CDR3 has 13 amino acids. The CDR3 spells CASTVQGGTEQYF. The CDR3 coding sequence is TGCGCCAGCACCGTCCAGGGGGGGACCGAGCAGTACTTC.

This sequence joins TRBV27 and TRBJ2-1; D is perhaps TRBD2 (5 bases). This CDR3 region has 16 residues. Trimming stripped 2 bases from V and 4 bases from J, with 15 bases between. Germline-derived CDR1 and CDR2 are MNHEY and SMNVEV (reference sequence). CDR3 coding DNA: TGTGCCAGCAGTTTAAAGTTGCGGGTAGAATACAATGAGCAGTTCTTC. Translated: CASSLKLRVEYNEQFF.

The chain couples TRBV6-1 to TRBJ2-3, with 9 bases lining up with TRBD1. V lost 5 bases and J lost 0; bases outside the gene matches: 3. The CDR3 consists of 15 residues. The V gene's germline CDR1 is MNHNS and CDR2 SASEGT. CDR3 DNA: TGTGCCAGCAGTCTCGGGACAGGGAGCACAGATACGCAGTATTTT. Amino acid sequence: CASSLGTGSTDTQYF.

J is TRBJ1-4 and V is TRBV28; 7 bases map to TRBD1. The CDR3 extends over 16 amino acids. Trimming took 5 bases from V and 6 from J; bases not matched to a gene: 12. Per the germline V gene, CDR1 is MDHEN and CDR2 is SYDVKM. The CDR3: CASSPSGQGGDEKLFF. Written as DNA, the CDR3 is TGTGCCAGCAGTCCCTCGGGGCAGGGGGGAGATGAAAAACTGTTTTTT.

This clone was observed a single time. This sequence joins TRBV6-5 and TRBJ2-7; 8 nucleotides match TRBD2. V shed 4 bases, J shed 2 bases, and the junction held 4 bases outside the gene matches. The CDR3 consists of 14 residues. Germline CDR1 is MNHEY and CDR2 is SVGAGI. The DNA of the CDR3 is TGTGCCAGCAGTTCACTAGCGGAGACCTACGAGCAGTACTTC. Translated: CASSSLAETYEQYF.

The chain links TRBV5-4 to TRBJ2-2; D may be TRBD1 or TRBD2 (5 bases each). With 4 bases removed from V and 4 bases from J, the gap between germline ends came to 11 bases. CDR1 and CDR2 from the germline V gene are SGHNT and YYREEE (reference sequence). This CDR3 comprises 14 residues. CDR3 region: CASSLGTPTGELFF. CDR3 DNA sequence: TGTGCCAGCAGCCTGGGGACGCCCACCGGGGAGCTGTTTTTT.

This CDR3 is CASSLSGTVYNEQFF. CDR3 nucleotide sequence: TGTGCCAGCAGCTTATCCGGGACCGTATACAATGAGCAGTTCTTC. This chain links TRBV7-3 with TRBJ2-1; perhaps D is TRBD1 or TRBD2 (5 bases each). Deletions cut 2 bases from V and 4 bases from J, with 12 bases between. Germline CDR1 reads SGHTA; CDR2 reads FQGTGA. The CDR3 length is 15 residues.

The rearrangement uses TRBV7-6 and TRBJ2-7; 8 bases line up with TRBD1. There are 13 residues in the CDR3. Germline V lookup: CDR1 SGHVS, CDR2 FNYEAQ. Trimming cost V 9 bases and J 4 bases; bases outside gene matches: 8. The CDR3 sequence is CASSHRTGYEQYF. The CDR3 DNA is TGTGCCAGTTCGCACAGGACAGGGTACGAGCAGTACTTC. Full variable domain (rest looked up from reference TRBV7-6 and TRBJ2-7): GAGVSQSPRYKVTKRGQDVALRCDPISGHVSLYWYRQALGQGPEFLTYFNYEAQQDKSGLPNDRFSAERPEGSISTLTIQRTEQRDSAMYRCASSHRTGYEQYFGPGTRLTVT.

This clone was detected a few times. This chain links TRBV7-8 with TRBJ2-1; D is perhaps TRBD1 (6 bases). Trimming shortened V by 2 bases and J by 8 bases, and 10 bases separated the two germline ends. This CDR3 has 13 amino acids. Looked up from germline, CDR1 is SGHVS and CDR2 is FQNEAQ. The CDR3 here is CASSLLQGYEQFF. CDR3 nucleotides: TGTGCCAGCAGCTTATTACAGGGCTATGAGCAGTTCTTC. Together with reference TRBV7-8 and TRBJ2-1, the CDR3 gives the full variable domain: GAGVSQSPRYKVAKRGQDVALRCDPISGHVSLFWYQQALGQGPEFLTYFQNEAQLDKSGLPSDRFFAERPEGSVSTLKIQRTQQEDSAVYLCASSLLQGYEQFFGPGTRLTVL.

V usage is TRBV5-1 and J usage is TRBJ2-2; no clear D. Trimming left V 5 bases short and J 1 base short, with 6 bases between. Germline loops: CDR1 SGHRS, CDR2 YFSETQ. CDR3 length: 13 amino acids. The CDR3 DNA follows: TGCGCCAGCAGAACACTGAACACCGGGGAGCTGTTTTTT. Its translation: CASRTLNTGELFF.

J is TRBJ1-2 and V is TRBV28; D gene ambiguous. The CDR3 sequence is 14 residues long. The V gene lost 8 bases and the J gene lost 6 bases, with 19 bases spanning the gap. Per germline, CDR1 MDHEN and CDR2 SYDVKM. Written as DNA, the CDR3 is TGTGCCAGCTCATCACAGAGGGTAATTCATGGCTACACCTTC. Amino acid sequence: CASSSQRVIHGYTF.

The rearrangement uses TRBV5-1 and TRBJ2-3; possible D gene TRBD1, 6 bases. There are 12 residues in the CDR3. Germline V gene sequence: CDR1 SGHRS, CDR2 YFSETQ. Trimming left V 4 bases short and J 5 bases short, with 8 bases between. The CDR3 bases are TGCGCCAGCAGCCCCAGGGGAGATACGCAGTATTTT. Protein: CASSPRGDTQYF.

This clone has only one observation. Here the CDR3 reads CASSLPMGGLETQYF. The CDR3 DNA reads TGTGCCAGCAGCCTACCTATGGGGGGCCTCGAGACCCAGTACTTC. This chain uses TRBV7-9 with TRBJ2-5, with D possibly called TRBD1 or TRBD2 (6 bases each). The CDR3 contains 15 residues. CDR1 and CDR2 from the germline V gene are SEHNR and FQNEAQ (reference sequence). Trimming took 5 bases from V and 5 from J, leaving 18 bases between them.